Listed here is a single T cell receptor (beta chain). This specimen comes from a study of identical twins. TCRdb itself ran the 5' RACE reads through MiXCR, one entry per CDR3 protein. The sample shows roughly 770,000 distinct CDR3 sequences, around a sixth of them seen only once. In germline, CDR1 is SGHRS, CDR2 YFSETQ. The V gene lost 5 bases and the J gene lost 0 bases, with 15 bases spanning the gap. The length of the CDR3 is 16 residues. The same sample was also used in a study of T cells expressing NK-cell markers.

This chain connects TRBV5-1 to TRBJ2-1; perhaps TRBD2 as D (5 bases). This receptor was identified in a young woman in good health. The sample was PBMCs. The CDR3 region has the DNA TGCGCCAGCAGTTATCTCCCGGGAAGCTCCTACAATGAGCAGTTCTTC. Protein product: CASSYLPGSSYNEQFF.